Following are 5 T cell receptor beta chains from one sample sequenced in a study of CDR3 diversity in severe acne. In TCRdb, the PCR reads were re-called with MiXCR into one record per CDR3 protein. The profile shows about 86,000 distinct CDR3 sequences, over 40% of them singletons. Sequencing was carried out using blood. The receptors derive from a male donor in good health, without acne.

The chain employs TRBV28 and TRBJ2-2; no reliable D call. The CDR3 has 11 residues. Germline lookup yields CDR1 MDHEN and CDR2 SYDVKM. The V and J ends lost 3 bases and 8 bases respectively, with 4 bases between them. CDR3 bases: TGTGCCAGCAGTTTCCCGGGGGAGCTGTTTTTT. Translating it yields CASSFPGELFF.

For this clonotype: No DNA is shown, since the ends of the CDR3 on it are uncertain; the CDR3 is the one TCRdb lists. The genes are TRBV28 and TRBJ2-5; TRBD1 is the table's D call, not checked against the DNA. The CDR3 numbers 19 amino acids, ends counted. Germline V gene lookup returns CDR1 MDHEN and CDR2 SYDVKM. CDR3 loop: CASKGADYGYTFGSGTQYF.

The chain employs TRBV7-9 and TRBJ2-7, with D tentatively TRBD2 (6 bases). This CDR3 contains 14 residues. Germline V gene sequence: CDR1 SEHNR, CDR2 FQNEAQ (reference sequence). V lost 5 bases and J 5 bases, leaving 16 bases between the germline ends. The CDR3 DNA sequence: TGTGCCAGCAGCAGTGGGGGGTGGAGGAACGAGCAGTACTTC. Its translation is CASSSGGWRNEQYF.

The sample holds many counts of this clonotype. The chain links TRBV12-5 to TRBJ2-4; TRBD1 or TRBD2 may be the D gene (5 bases each). CDR1 is LGHNT and CDR2 is FRNRAP in the germline V gene. This CDR3 has 17 amino acids. V was trimmed by 0 bases and J by 6 bases, leaving 18 bases between them. The CDR3 is CASGLVSGDPPRNIQYF. For the CDR3, the DNA is TGTGCTAGTGGTTTGGTATCCGGGGACCCCCCTCGAAACATTCAGTACTTC. Full variable domain (remainder filled in from reference TRBV12-5 and TRBJ2-4): DARVTQTPRHKVTEMGQEVTMRCQPILGHNTVFWYRQTMMQGLELLAYFRNRAPLDDSGMPKDRFSAEMPDATLATLKIQPSEPRDSAVYFCASGLVSGDPPRNIQYFGAGTRLSVL.

On this clonotype itself: The CDR3 does not end in the conserved phenylalanine or tryptophan, so this is likely a read error. The V gene is TRBV20-1, the J gene TRBJ2-7, with 9 bases that match TRBD2. The germline V gene has CDR1 DFQATT and CDR2 SNEGSKA (reference sequence). The junction had 14 bases not matched to a gene; V was cut back by 6 bases and J by 2 bases. The CDR3 consists of 16 residues. CDR3 bases: TGCAGTGCCACCCCCTTAGCGGGAGTTCAGCCCTACGAGCAGTACCTC. Residues: CSATPLAGVQPYEQYL.